These T cell receptor beta chains were read from a single sample in a study of monozygotic twins with cystic fibrosis. Some clones are missing from TCRdb's copy, which holds only in-frame ones; the method was immunoSEQ multiplex PCR. The table shows around 34,000 clones, with about 92% occurring only once. The sample taken for sequencing was blood. Receptor source: a girl aged 2-9 years with cystic fibrosis. Both conserved end residues are part of each CDR3. The order of the fields is CDR3 DNA, CDR3 protein, J gene, clone size, V gene, D gene. A D gene is named only where the DNA matches it firmly. Clone size appears in some rows only: once, few, many, or a class for an expanded clone.

CDR3nt: TGCAGCGTTGAATTTGGAAAGTCGTATGGCTACACCTTC
CDR3aa: CSVEFGKSYGYTF
j_gene: TRBJ1-2
abundance: .
v_gene: TRBV29-1
d_gene: .

CDR3nt: TGTGCCAGCAGCTTAGGTCTAGCCGGTAATGAGCAGTTCTTC
CDR3aa: CASSLGLAGNEQFF
j_gene: TRBJ2-1
abundance: .
v_gene: TRBV7-9
d_gene: .

CDR3nt: TGCAGCCACTGGGGGCCGGGATTAACCGCTTTCTTT
CDR3aa: CSHWGPGLTAFF
j_gene: TRBJ1-1
abundance: few
v_gene: TRBV29-1
d_gene: .

CDR3nt: TGCGCCAGCAGCTTGCTAGTCCAGAAATACAATGAGCAGTTCTTC
CDR3aa: CASSLLVQKYNEQFF
j_gene: TRBJ2-1
abundance: .
v_gene: TRBV5-1
d_gene: .

CDR3nt: TGTGCCAGCAGTGAGCCAGCTAACTATGGCTACACCTTC
CDR3aa: CASSEPANYGYTF
j_gene: TRBJ1-2
abundance: .
v_gene: TRBV25-1
d_gene: .

CDR3nt: TGTGCCAGAAGCTTGGTCCATAATTCACCCCTCCACTTT
CDR3aa: CARSLVHNSPLHF
j_gene: TRBJ1-6
abundance: .
v_gene: TRBV5-3
d_gene: .

CDR3nt: TGTGCCAGCATACCCCTCCCACGACCCTATAATTCACCCCTCCACTTT
CDR3aa: CASIPLPRPYNSPLHF
j_gene: TRBJ1-6
abundance: .
v_gene: TRBV7-9
d_gene: .

CDR3nt: TGCGCCAGCAGCCCGGACAGAGCTAACTATGGCTACACCTTC
CDR3aa: CASSPDRANYGYTF
j_gene: TRBJ1-2
abundance: .
v_gene: TRBV5-1
d_gene: .

CDR3nt: TGTGCCAGCAGCTTTTACAATGAGCAGTTCTTC
CDR3aa: CASSFYNEQFF
j_gene: TRBJ2-1
abundance: .
v_gene: TRBV5-6
d_gene: .

CDR3nt: TGCGCCAGCAGCCTCCTGGGGGATCAGCCCCAGCATTTT
CDR3aa: CASSLLGDQPQHF
j_gene: TRBJ1-5
abundance: .
v_gene: TRBV5-1
d_gene: .

CDR3nt: TGTGCCAGCAGACACACGGGGGGGGTGAGAAATTCACCCCTCCACTTT
CDR3aa: CASRHTGGVRNSPLHF
j_gene: TRBJ1-6
abundance: .
v_gene: TRBV11-2
d_gene: .

CDR3nt: TGTGCCAGCAGCTTAATCGGGGAGCTGTTTTTT
CDR3aa: CASSLIGELFF
j_gene: TRBJ2-2
abundance: .
v_gene: TRBV7-9
d_gene: .

CDR3nt: TGTGCCAGCAGCCGACCGGCGGGAGGGCCCGACAATGAGCAGTTCTTC
CDR3aa: CASSRPAGGPDNEQFF
j_gene: TRBJ2-1
abundance: .
v_gene: TRBV7-6
d_gene: TRBD2

CDR3nt: TGTGCCAGCAGCGGTAGCGGGAGGGGGAGTGAGCAGTTCTTC
CDR3aa: CASSGSGRGSEQFF
j_gene: TRBJ2-1
abundance: once
v_gene: TRBV9
d_gene: TRBD2

CDR3nt: TGTGCCAGCAGCTTAGATAGGACGGCGTGGGAGACCCAGTACTTC
CDR3aa: CASSLDRTAWETQYF
j_gene: TRBJ2-5
abundance: once
v_gene: TRBV7-8
d_gene: .

CDR3nt: TGTGCCAGCTCACCAGGTCCCGGCCCCAACGAGCAGTACTTC
CDR3aa: CASSPGPGPNEQYF
j_gene: TRBJ2-7
abundance: .
v_gene: TRBV18
d_gene: .

CDR3nt: TGTGCCTTGGATAGGGCCTACGAGCAGTACTTC
CDR3aa: CALDRAYEQYF
j_gene: TRBJ2-7
abundance: .
v_gene: TRBV30
d_gene: .

CDR3nt: TGTGCCAGTAGTATAGTGGGACTGAACACTGAAGCTTTCTTT
CDR3aa: CASSIVGLNTEAFF
j_gene: TRBJ1-1
abundance: .
v_gene: TRBV19
d_gene: .

CDR3nt: TGCAGCGTCCGCCTTGCAACTAATGAAAAACTGTTTTTT
CDR3aa: CSVRLATNEKLFF
j_gene: TRBJ1-4
abundance: .
v_gene: TRBV29-1
d_gene: .

CDR3nt: TGCGCCAGCAGCCAAGAGCCAAGGGACTATGGCTACACCTTC
CDR3aa: CASSQEPRDYGYTF
j_gene: TRBJ1-2
abundance: .
v_gene: TRBV4-1
d_gene: .

CDR3nt: TGTGCCAGTAACAGCGGGGGTGACAATGAGCAGTTCTTC
CDR3aa: CASNSGGDNEQFF
j_gene: TRBJ2-1
abundance: few
v_gene: TRBV19
d_gene: TRBD2

CDR3nt: TGTGCCAGCAGCACTCCGCAGGGAGGCCATGAGCAGTTCTTC
CDR3aa: CASSTPQGGHEQFF
j_gene: TRBJ2-1
abundance: .
v_gene: TRBV9
d_gene: .

CDR3nt: TGCGCCAGCAGCTTGGCTTCAGGGGCTGAAGCTTTCTTT
CDR3aa: CASSLASGAEAFF
j_gene: TRBJ1-1
abundance: once
v_gene: TRBV5-1
d_gene: .

CDR3nt: TGTGCTAGTGGTTTAGACAGCGAAGCTTTCTTT
CDR3aa: CASGLDSEAFF
j_gene: TRBJ1-1
abundance: .
v_gene: TRBV12-5
d_gene: .

CDR3nt: TGTGCCAGCAGCTTACCGGGACAGGGAAGGTCACCCCTCCACTTT
CDR3aa: CASSLPGQGRSPLHF
j_gene: TRBJ1-6
abundance: .
v_gene: TRBV5-5
d_gene: TRBD1

CDR3nt: TGTGCCAGCAGTTTATTCGGATACAATGAAAAACTGTTTTTT
CDR3aa: CASSLFGYNEKLFF
j_gene: TRBJ1-4
abundance: .
v_gene: TRBV28
d_gene: .

CDR3nt: TGTGCCTGGAGTGTACAGGGGGGACCCTACGAGCAGTACTTC
CDR3aa: CAWSVQGGPYEQYF
j_gene: TRBJ2-7
abundance: .
v_gene: TRBV30
d_gene: TRBD1

CDR3nt: TGTGCCAGCATGGGGACCGGGGATTATATCTACAATGAGCAGTTCTTC
CDR3aa: CASMGTGDYIYNEQFF
j_gene: TRBJ2-1
abundance: few
v_gene: TRBV28
d_gene: .

CDR3nt: TGCGCCAGCAGCCCATCCTCAGGATCTGGAAACACCATATATTTT
CDR3aa: CASSPSSGSGNTIYF
j_gene: TRBJ1-3
abundance: .
v_gene: TRBV5-1
d_gene: .

CDR3nt: TGCGCCAGCAGTCAAGCCCCCCGGCAGGGGGGCTACAATGAGCAGTTCTTC
CDR3aa: CASSQAPRQGGYNEQFF
j_gene: TRBJ2-1
abundance: .
v_gene: TRBV23-1
d_gene: .

CDR3nt: TGCGCCAGCATGGATACAGGGAGCACCGGGGAGCTGTTTTTT
CDR3aa: CASMDTGSTGELFF
j_gene: TRBJ2-2
abundance: .
v_gene: TRBV5-1
d_gene: .

CDR3nt: TGCAGCGTTGAAGCCCCCACCCTACCTGAAGCTTTCTTT
CDR3aa: CSVEAPTLPEAFF
j_gene: TRBJ1-1
abundance: .
v_gene: TRBV29-1
d_gene: .

CDR3nt: TGTGCCAGCAGTCTAGACAGGGTCTCCTACGAGCAGTACTTC
CDR3aa: CASSLDRVSYEQYF
j_gene: TRBJ2-7
abundance: once
v_gene: TRBV6-1
d_gene: TRBD1

CDR3nt: TGTGCCAGCAGTAGGTCAGTTGTTGGTACGTACTTC
CDR3aa: CASSRSVVGTYF
j_gene: TRBJ2-7
abundance: .
v_gene: TRBV2
d_gene: .

CDR3nt: TGTGCCAGCAGTTTTAGCGCCCTGGGAGTGGAAGCTTTCTTT
CDR3aa: CASSFSALGVEAFF
j_gene: TRBJ1-1
abundance: .
v_gene: TRBV6-6
d_gene: .

CDR3nt: TGTGCCAGCAGCGACGACAGCCGTCGCTACTTC
CDR3aa: CASSDDSRRYF
j_gene: TRBJ2-7
abundance: .
v_gene: TRBV6-1
d_gene: .

CDR3nt: TGTGCCAGCAGTCGACAGGTATCCTATAATTCACCCCTCCACTTT
CDR3aa: CASSRQVSYNSPLHF
j_gene: TRBJ1-6
abundance: .
v_gene: TRBV28
d_gene: .

CDR3nt: TGTGCCAGCATGGTGAACACTGAAGCTTTCTTT
CDR3aa: CASMVNTEAFF
j_gene: TRBJ1-1
abundance: .
v_gene: TRBV6-1
d_gene: .

CDR3nt: TGTGCCAGCAGCCTGGGACAGGGGGGGATTTCACCCCTCCACTTT
CDR3aa: CASSLGQGGISPLHF
j_gene: TRBJ1-6
abundance: .
v_gene: TRBV14
d_gene: TRBD1

CDR3nt: TGTGCCAGCAGGCCTGGGGGGGTGATCAATGAGCAGTTCTTC
CDR3aa: CASRPGGVINEQFF
j_gene: TRBJ2-1
abundance: .
v_gene: TRBV27
d_gene: TRBD2

CDR3nt: TGTGCCAGCAGCTCGGGACTAGCGGGAGGGTACAATGAGCAGTTCTTC
CDR3aa: CASSSGLAGGYNEQFF
j_gene: TRBJ2-1
abundance: .
v_gene: TRBV7-9
d_gene: TRBD2

CDR3nt: TGTGCCAGCAGTTTATTAGCGACATACTACGAGCAGTACTTC
CDR3aa: CASSLLATYYEQYF
j_gene: TRBJ2-7
abundance: .
v_gene: TRBV27
d_gene: .

CDR3nt: TGTGCCAGCAGTTCGGACAGGGATAATGAAAAACTGTTTTTT
CDR3aa: CASSSDRDNEKLFF
j_gene: TRBJ1-4
abundance: .
v_gene: TRBV6-5
d_gene: TRBD1

CDR3nt: TGTGCCAGCAGAGGAACAGGGAACTACAATGAGCAGTTCTTC
CDR3aa: CASRGTGNYNEQFF
j_gene: TRBJ2-1
abundance: .
v_gene: TRBV5-4
d_gene: .

CDR3nt: TGTGCCAGCAGGGTCGAAGGATTCGAAGAGACCCAGTACTTC
CDR3aa: CASRVEGFEETQYF
j_gene: TRBJ2-5
abundance: once
v_gene: TRBV6-5
d_gene: .

CDR3nt: TGTGCCAGCAGGGGGACAGGGGGCTTCGGGGAGCTGTTTTTT
CDR3aa: CASRGTGGFGELFF
j_gene: TRBJ2-2
abundance: .
v_gene: TRBV6-5
d_gene: TRBD1

CDR3nt: TGTGCCAGCAGCTCCCCCTTTAATTCACCCCTCCACTTT
CDR3aa: CASSSPFNSPLHF
j_gene: TRBJ1-6
abundance: once
v_gene: TRBV11-2
d_gene: .